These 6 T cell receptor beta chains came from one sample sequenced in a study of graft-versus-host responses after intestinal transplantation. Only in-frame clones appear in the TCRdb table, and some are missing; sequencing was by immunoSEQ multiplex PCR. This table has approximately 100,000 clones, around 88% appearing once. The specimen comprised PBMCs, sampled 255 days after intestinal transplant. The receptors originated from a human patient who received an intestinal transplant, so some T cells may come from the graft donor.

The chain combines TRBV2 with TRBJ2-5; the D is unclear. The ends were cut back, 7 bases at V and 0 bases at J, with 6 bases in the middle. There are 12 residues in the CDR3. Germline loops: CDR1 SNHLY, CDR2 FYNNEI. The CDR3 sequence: CASTYHQETQYF. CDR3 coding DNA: TGTGCCAGCACGTATCACCAAGAGACCCAGTACTTC.

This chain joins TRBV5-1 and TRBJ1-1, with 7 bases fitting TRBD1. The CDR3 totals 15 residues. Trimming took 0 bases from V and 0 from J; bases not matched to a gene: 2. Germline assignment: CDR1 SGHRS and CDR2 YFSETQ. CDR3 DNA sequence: TGCGCCAGCAGCTTGGTGGGGACAGTGAACACTGAAGCTTTCTTT. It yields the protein CASSLVGTVNTEAFF.

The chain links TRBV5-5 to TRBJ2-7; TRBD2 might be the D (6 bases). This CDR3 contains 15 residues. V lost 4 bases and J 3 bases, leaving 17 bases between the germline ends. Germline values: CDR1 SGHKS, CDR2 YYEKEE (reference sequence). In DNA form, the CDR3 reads TGTGCCAGCAGCAGATATATAACCGGGGGCTACGAGCAGTACGTC. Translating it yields CASSRYITGGYEQYV.

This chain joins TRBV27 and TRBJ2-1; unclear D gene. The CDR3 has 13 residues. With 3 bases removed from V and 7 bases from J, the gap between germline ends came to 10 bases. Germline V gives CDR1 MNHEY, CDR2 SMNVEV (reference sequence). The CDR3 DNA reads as TGTGCCAGCAGTTTCGAAGAATTGAATGAGCAGTTCTTC. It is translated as CASSFEELNEQFF.

The CDR3 DNA reads as TGTGCCTGGAGTAGCTATGGCTACACCTTC. Encoded protein: CAWSSYGYTF. This sequence joins TRBV30 and TRBJ1-2; D unclear. The V end lost 2 bases, the J end lost 4 bases, and 2 bases lay between the germline ends. The CDR3 is 10 residues long. Germline V lookup: CDR1 GTSNPN, CDR2 SVGIG (reference sequence).

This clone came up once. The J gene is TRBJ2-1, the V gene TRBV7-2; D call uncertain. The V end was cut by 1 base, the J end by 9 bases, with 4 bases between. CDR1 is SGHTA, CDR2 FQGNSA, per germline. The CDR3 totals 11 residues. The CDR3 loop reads CASSLGGEQFF. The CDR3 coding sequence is TGTGCCAGCAGCTTAGGTGGTGAGCAGTTCTTC. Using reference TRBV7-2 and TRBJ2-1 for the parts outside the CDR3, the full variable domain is GAGVSQSPSNKVTEKGKDVELRCDPISGHTALYWYRQSLGQGLEFLIYFQGNSAPDKSGLPSDRFSAERTGGSVSTLTIQRTQQEDSAVYLCASSLGGEQFFGPGTRLTVL.